This is a list of T cell receptor beta chains from one sample in a study of OX40 agonist ivuxolimab in advanced cancers. Clones were read by immunoSEQ multiplex PCR, and TCRdb kept only the in-frame ones, dropping some. The data show 55,000 to 70,000 clones, over 80% seen once. The specimen was CD4+ or CD8+ T cells sorted from blood, collected in a trial of the OX40 agonist ivuxolimab. These receptors were collected from an adult with an advanced solid tumor such as melanoma, head and neck, liver or kidney cancer. Each CDR3 is given with its conserved first and last residue. The order of the fields is clone size, V gene, J gene, CDR3 protein. Not all rows give a size; the values are once, few, many and, for expanded clones, a class.

abundance: NA; v_gene: TRBV6-1; j_gene: TRBJ1-4; CDR3aa: CASSSQGAVNEKLFF
abundance: NA; v_gene: TRBV28; j_gene: TRBJ1-5; CDR3aa: CASRFEGGGQPQHF
abundance: NA; v_gene: TRBV30; j_gene: TRBJ1-6; CDR3aa: CAWDRVTDNSPLHF
abundance: NA; v_gene: TRBV5-1; j_gene: TRBJ1-2; CDR3aa: CASSTLGYGYTF
abundance: NA; v_gene: TRBV5-1; j_gene: TRBJ1-1; CDR3aa: CATRQGPNTEAFF
abundance: NA; v_gene: TRBV2; j_gene: TRBJ2-3; CDR3aa: CASSEQGDTQYF
abundance: NA; v_gene: TRBV30; j_gene: TRBJ1-4; CDR3aa: CAWTTVRAGVRKLFF
abundance: NA; v_gene: TRBV18; j_gene: TRBJ1-1; CDR3aa: CASSLINTEAFF
abundance: NA; v_gene: TRBV28; j_gene: TRBJ1-2; CDR3aa: CASSLFRVGGYTF
abundance: NA; v_gene: TRBV11-2; j_gene: TRBJ2-5; CDR3aa: CASSSLRGRVSETQYF
abundance: NA; v_gene: TRBV7-2; j_gene: TRBJ1-4; CDR3aa: CASSLDLVGSGEKLFF
abundance: NA; v_gene: TRBV6-6; j_gene: TRBJ1-2; CDR3aa: CASSYNGPYGYTF
abundance: NA; v_gene: TRBV7-3; j_gene: TRBJ2-5; CDR3aa: CASSLLAGLKETQYF
abundance: few; v_gene: TRBV28; j_gene: TRBJ1-1; CDR3aa: CASSSGQGHAEAFF
abundance: NA; v_gene: TRBV7-8; j_gene: TRBJ2-5; CDR3aa: CASSYQPGRQETQYF
abundance: NA; v_gene: TRBV7-9; j_gene: TRBJ1-1; CDR3aa: CASSLASDTEAFF